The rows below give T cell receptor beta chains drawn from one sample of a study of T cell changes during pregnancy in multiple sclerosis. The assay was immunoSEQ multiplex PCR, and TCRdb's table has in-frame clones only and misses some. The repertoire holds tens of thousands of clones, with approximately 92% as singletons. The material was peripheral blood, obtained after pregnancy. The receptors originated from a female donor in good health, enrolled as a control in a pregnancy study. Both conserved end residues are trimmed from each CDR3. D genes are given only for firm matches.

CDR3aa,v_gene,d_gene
ASSLGETGSATYGYT,TRBV7-6,-
ASSADRGYGYT,TRBV5-4,TRBD1
ASSLPGAAKNIQY,TRBV5-4,-
ASSTSAGRTGELF,TRBV6-4,-
ASSIGQGTNEKLF,TRBV28,TRBD1
ASSIVQGQTEAF,TRBV19,-
ASSFTGTGNTIY,TRBV7-8,-
ASSSTPPGQGFYEQY,TRBV7-2,-
ASRLQLSGEQF,TRBV5-1,-
ASTLRGGRGTTEAF,TRBV27,-
ASSQDRGRTEAF,TRBV27,TRBD1
ASSQKRGLTNEQF,TRBV11-2,TRBD1
ASSETGTYEQY,TRBV6-5,-
ASSQDRGQNIQY,TRBV7-2,TRBD1
ASSSSGTGGKNEQF,TRBV7-2,TRBD1
ASSYRGERGYGYT,TRBV6-6,-
ASSNRVRTGHSYEQY,TRBV5-4,TRBD1
ASSLLPGEKLF,TRBV5-4,-
ASSPQLGGWADTQY,TRBV4-1,-
ASSDPDTARFEQY,TRBV25-1,-
RGTSGMGLEF,TRBV29-1,TRBD2
ASSGTSGKYEQY,TRBV27,TRBD2
ASSTGQNNQPQH,TRBV9,TRBD1
ASSWTGGNSPLH,TRBV7-9,TRBD1
ASSLVGGSDTQY,TRBV27,-
ATSREVQVYGYT,TRBV15,-
ASSPGSLPMDEQY,TRBV5-4,-
ASRRQGANTEAF,TRBV5-1,TRBD1
ASSLRTVEETQY,TRBV28,-